The rows below give T cell receptor beta chains drawn from one sample of a study of control samples from healthy donors and cancer patients. Repertoires were generated with immunoSEQ multiplex PCR, while TCRdb's copy carries only in-frame clones and drops some. The data contain around 93,000 clones, almost 90% of them singletons. The sequenced material came from blood. The receptors originated from a man younger than 40 in good health. The CDR3 runs from the conserved cysteine through the conserved F or W. D genes are given only for firm matches. Size tells how often a clone was seen (once, few, many) or the class of an expanded clone, and some rows leave it out.

.	TRBJ2-1	TRBV11-2	.	CASSGERRHPFF	TGTGCCAGCAGCGGAGAGCGGAGACATCCGTTCTTC
.	TRBJ2-3	TRBV27	TRBD2	CASSPRGGQLGDTQYF	TGTGCCAGCAGTCCGCGGGGGGGGCAGTTAGGAGATACGCAGTATTTT
.	TRBJ1-5	TRBV12-3/TRBV12-4	.	CASNEQGRPQHF	TGTGCCAGCAACGAACAGGGTCGGCCCCAGCATTTT
once	TRBJ2-1	TRBV7-2	.	CASSFDSSYNEQFF	TGTGCCAGCAGTTTCGACAGCTCCTACAATGAGCAGTTCTTC
.	TRBJ2-7	TRBV3-1/TRBV3-2	TRBD1	CASSLDRARYEQYF	TGTGCCAGCAGCCTGGACAGGGCAAGGTACGAGCAGTACTTC
.	TRBJ2-3	TRBV7-9	.	CASSLVNIRDNTDTQYF	TGTGCCAGCAGCTTAGTCAATATCCGGGATAACACAGATACGCAGTATTTT
.	TRBJ1-2	TRBV2	TRBD1	CASSGQGANYGYTF	TGTGCCAGCAGCGGACAGGGGGCGAACTATGGCTACACCTTC
.	TRBJ2-7	TRBV3-1/TRBV3-2	.	CASSQDSPQGRGFGFYEQYF	TGTGCCAGCAGCCAAGATTCCCCGCAGGGGAGGGGATTCGGGTTCTACGAGCAGTACTTC
.	TRBJ2-2	TRBV11-2	TRBD1	CASSYRQGGTGELFF	TGTGCCAGCAGCTATAGACAGGGCGGCACCGGGGAGCTGTTTTTT
.	TRBJ2-7	TRBV6-5	TRBD2	CASNVAGDSYEQYF	TGTGCCAGCAACGTAGCGGGAGACTCCTACGAGCAGTACTTC